These 28 T cell receptor beta chains originate from one sample sequenced in a study of shared clonotypes between healthy human individuals. Positively selected for CCR7, the CD45RO-negative cells used as naive CD8 cells excluded terminally differentiated effector memory CD45RA+ cells. Only in-frame clones appear in the TCRdb table, and some are missing; sequencing was by immunoSEQ multiplex PCR. This sample has about 2.1 million clones, with roughly 95% found just once. Material: naive CD8+ T cells from PBMCs. These receptors all come from a man aged 18 to 29 in good health. Some clones in this sample may be carry-over from other donors' samples.

The chain is built from TRBV27 and TRBJ2-5, with TRBD1 as a possible D gene (6 bases). The CDR3 sequence is 15 residues long. Trimming took off 6 bases at V and 2 bases at J, with 16 bases between the two ends. Germline V gene sequence: CDR1 MNHEY, CDR2 SMNVEV (reference sequence). CDR3 protein: CASSPFNGQQETQYF. Here the CDR3 DNA reads TGTGCCAGCAGCCCCTTCAATGGACAGCAAGAGACCCAGTACTTC.

The chain carries TRBV27 and TRBJ1-1; possibly TRBD1 for D (6 bases). The CDR3 contains 14 residues. Germline loops: CDR1 MNHEY, CDR2 SMNVEV (reference sequence). Trimming removed 5 bases from V and 7 bases from J, with 17 bases in between. The CDR3: CASSPRDKPYEAFF. DNA of the CDR3: TGTGCCAGCAGTCCCCGGGACAAGCCATATGAAGCTTTCTTT.

The gene calls are TRBV9 and TRBJ2-5, with D perhaps TRBD1 or TRBD2 (5 bases each). The CDR3 covers 13 residues. V lost 3 bases to trimming and J lost 4 bases, with 10 bases between them. Germline CDR1 reads SGDLS; CDR2 reads YYNGEE. CDR3 region: CASSGDRRETQYF. The CDR3 DNA follows: TGTGCCAGCAGCGGGGACCGCCGAGAGACCCAGTACTTC.

With respect to this clone: The same CDR3 can be traced to other DNA sequences in this sample. This chain joins TRBV9 and TRBJ1-1; no clear D. Germline loops: CDR1 SGDLS, CDR2 YYNGEE. V was pared by 2 bases and J by 0 bases, with 8 bases between. The CDR3 consists of 14 residues. CDR3 residues: CASSVGLLNTEAFF. The CDR3 region has the DNA TGTGCCAGCAGCGTGGGTTTGCTGAACACTGAAGCTTTCTTT.

This sequence joins TRBV6-5 and TRBJ2-7, with 9 bases that match TRBD2. Germline CDR1 is MNHEY and CDR2 is SVGAGI. The CDR3 is 15 amino acids. J was trimmed by 3 bases and V by 6 bases; bases with no gene match: 9. CDR3 DNA: TGTGCCAGCAGCCCGCTGGCGGGAGGGGACTACGAGCAGTACTTC. Translated, it gives CASSPLAGGDYEQYF.

This clone was recorded once. This chain links TRBV15 with TRBJ2-1; 10 bases agree with TRBD2. V trimming: 1 base; J trimming: 3 bases; junction bases outside the gene matches: 6. The CDR3 consists of 17 residues. Germline loops: CDR1 LNHNV, CDR2 YYDKDF (reference sequence). The CDR3 protein is CATSRGQREGVYNEQFF. For the CDR3, the DNA is TGTGCCACCAGCAGAGGCCAGCGGGAGGGCGTCTACAATGAGCAGTTCTTC.

The chain is built from TRBV6-5 and TRBJ2-1, with 8 bases aligning to TRBD2. The length of the CDR3 is 13 residues. Germline-derived CDR1 and CDR2 are MNHEY and SVGAGI. V was pared by 4 bases and J by 5 bases, with 1 base of the junction left unmatched. CDR3 protein: CASSSGGDNEQFF. The CDR3, as DNA: TGTGCCAGCAGTTCGGGAGGGGACAATGAGCAGTTCTTC.

The gene calls are TRBV28 and TRBJ2-2; 9 bases map to TRBD2. V lost 2 bases, J lost 3 bases, and 10 bases stayed unmatched. CDR3 size: 18 residues. Germline CDR1 is MDHEN and CDR2 is SYDVKM. The CDR3 protein is CASSLVLAGAGDTGELFF. CDR3 DNA sequence: TGTGCCAGCAGTTTAGTATTAGCGGGAGCTGGGGACACCGGGGAGCTGTTTTTT.

The chain couples TRBV2 to TRBJ2-7; TRBD1 might be the D (6 bases). Trimming took 6 bases from V and 0 from J, leaving 18 bases between them. CDR1 is SNHLY and CDR2 is FYNNEI in the germline V gene. The CDR3 runs to 16 residues. The CDR3 DNA is TGTGCCAGCAGCCGCACACGACAGGAAGTCTCCTACGAGCAGTACTTC. Residues: CASSRTRQEVSYEQYF.

The rearrangement joins TRBV5-4 to TRBJ2-7; 10 positions agree with TRBD2. The trim removed 0 bases at V and 0 bases at J, leaving 3 bases unmatched. Germline CDR1 is SGHNT and CDR2 is YYREEE (reference sequence). The CDR3 totals 16 residues. The CDR3 reads CASSLEASGSSYEQYF. In nucleotides, the CDR3 is TGTGCCAGCAGCTTGGAAGCTAGCGGGAGCTCCTACGAGCAGTACTTC.

The chain has TRBV28 and TRBJ2-1, with TRBD2 matching 7 bases. Germline CDR1 MDHEN, CDR2 SYDVKM. The V segment lost 6 bases and the J segment 3 bases; nucleotides outside the gene matches: 5. The CDR3 runs to 14 residues. The CDR3 DNA is TGTGCCAGCAGGAAGCGGGGTTACTACAATGAGCAGTTCTTC. Translated: CASRKRGYYNEQFF.

The chain employs TRBV7-9 and TRBJ2-3; 7 bases agree with TRBD2. Looked up from germline, CDR1 is SEHNR and CDR2 is FQNEAQ (reference sequence). The V gene end was trimmed by 1 base and the J gene end by 14 bases; junction bases not matched to a gene: 15. CDR3 length equals 15 residues. The CDR3 DNA sequence: TGTGCCAGCAGCTTAGTAGCGCTAGCGGTCGGCACGTTGTATTTT. Translated, it gives CASSLVALAVGTLYF.

The chain combines TRBV9 with TRBJ2-2; 8 bases match TRBD1. Unmatched junction bases numbered 5, after V lost 4 bases and J lost 3 bases. CDR1 is SGDLS and CDR2 is YYNGEE in the germline V gene. The CDR3 loop spans 15 amino acids. CDR3 coding DNA: TGTGCCAGCAGCCTAGCAGGGGGCCACACCGGGGAGCTGTTTTTT. It codes for CASSLAGGHTGELFF.

This CDR3 reads CSVEDPSSYNEQFF. CDR3 DNA: TGCAGCGTTGAAGATCCGAGCTCCTACAATGAGCAGTTCTTC. This chain connects TRBV29-1 to TRBJ2-1; D remains ambiguous. Trimming left V 0 bases short and J 0 bases short, with 6 bases between. Germline assignment: CDR1 SQVTM and CDR2 ANQGSEA. The CDR3 length is 14 residues.

CDR3 residues: CASSPGLRAVGELFF. The CDR3 bases are TGTGCCAGCAGCCCAGGACTTAGAGCGGTAGGGGAGCTGTTTTTT. The gene calls are TRBV11-2 and TRBJ2-2; a weak D match, TRBD2 (5 bases). V was pared by 5 bases and J by 8 bases, with 18 bases between. Germline V lookup: CDR1 SGHAT, CDR2 FQNNGV. This CDR3 comprises 15 residues.

This clone was recorded once. The chain links TRBV5-6 to TRBJ2-2; 7 bases line up with TRBD2. The trim removed 4 bases at V and 6 bases at J, leaving 3 bases unmatched. Germline V gives CDR1 SGHDT, CDR2 YYEEEE. The CDR3 is 13 residues long. CDR3 in DNA: TGTGCCAGCAGCGCGGGGGTGGCCGGGGAGCTGTTTTTT. Protein: CASSAGVAGELFF.

J is TRBJ2-7 and V is TRBV7-9; D tentatively fits TRBD1 or TRBD2 (7 bases each). V was cut by 5 bases and J by 4 bases, with 21 bases left in between. The CDR3 has 16 residues. CDR1 and CDR2 from the germline V gene are SEHNR and FQNEAQ (reference sequence). DNA for the CDR3: TGTGCCAGCAGCCAAACGCAGGGGGGGAAAGGGTACGAGCAGTACTTC. Translating gives CASSQTQGGKGYEQYF. Using reference TRBV7-9 and TRBJ2-7 for the parts outside the CDR3, the full variable domain is DTGVSQNPRHKITKRGQNVTFRCDPISEHNRLYWYRQTLGQGPEFLTYFQNEAQLEKSRLLSDRFSAERPKGSFSTLEIQRTEQGDSAMYLCASSQTQGGKGYEQYFGPGTRLTVT.

CDR3 amino acids: CASSPVQVPWDEQFF. DNA of the CDR3: TGTGCCAGCAGCCCGGTCCAGGTCCCTTGGGATGAGCAGTTCTTC. This chain joins TRBV7-9 and TRBJ2-1; no clear D. The V end lost 5 bases, the J end lost 8 bases, and 19 bases lay between the germline ends. Per germline, CDR1 SEHNR and CDR2 FQNEAQ (reference sequence). The CDR3 totals 15 residues.

V usage is TRBV28 and J usage is TRBJ2-7; TRBD1 matches 8 bases. The CDR3 contains 18 residues. Germline V gene sequence: CDR1 MDHEN, CDR2 SYDVKM. Trimming removed 6 bases from V and 3 bases from J; junction bases left unmatched: 19. The CDR3 is CASRLDRGVTSGNYEQYF. In DNA, the CDR3 is TGTGCCAGCAGGCTAGACAGGGGCGTGACTAGTGGGAACTACGAGCAGTACTTC.

Written as DNA, the CDR3 is TGTGCCATCAGCCAGACAGGAGACTACGAGCAGTACTTC. Translation gives CAISQTGDYEQYF. This chain joins TRBV10-3 and TRBJ2-7; perhaps TRBD1 as D (6 bases). This CDR3 contains 13 residues. Trimming cost V 6 bases and J 3 bases, with 12 bases left between them. Germline V CDR1 and CDR2: ENHRY, SYGVKD.

V gene TRBV5-4 combines with J gene TRBJ2-7; 8 bases match TRBD2. Trimming removed 3 bases from V and 3 bases from J; junction bases left unmatched: 5. Looked up from germline, CDR1 is SGHNT and CDR2 is YYREEE (reference sequence). The CDR3 extends over 14 amino acids. The CDR3 DNA reads as TGTGCCAGCAGCTCACCGGGACTAGTCTACGAGCAGTACTTC. Translation: CASSSPGLVYEQYF.

V is TRBV19 and J is TRBJ1-5; 8 bases are shared with TRBD1. V was pared by 0 bases and J by 0 bases, with 13 bases of the junction left unmatched. Germline loops: CDR1 LNHDA, CDR2 SQIVND (reference sequence). The CDR3 runs to 20 residues. The CDR3 sequence: CASSIDRRGTGTYSNQPQHF. Written as DNA, the CDR3 is TGTGCCAGTAGTATAGACCGGAGGGGGACAGGAACCTATAGCAATCAGCCCCAGCATTTT.

The chain employs TRBV5-6 and TRBJ1-5, with D maybe TRBD1 (5 bases). V lost 4 bases to trimming and J lost 2 bases, with 13 bases between them. Germline CDR1 SGHDT, CDR2 YYEEEE. The CDR3 has 15 residues. The CDR3 spells CASSPQGSGNQPQHF. DNA of the CDR3: TGTGCCAGCAGCCCTCAGGGCTCGGGCAATCAGCCCCAGCATTTT.

The chain is built from TRBV27 and TRBJ1-1, with D unclear. Germline lookup yields CDR1 MNHEY and CDR2 SMNVEV (reference sequence). The V and J ends lost 4 bases and 0 bases respectively, with 9 bases between them. This CDR3 is 14 amino acids long. The CDR3 nucleotides read TGTGCCAGCAGTTATCTGGGTCTGAACACTGAAGCTTTCTTT. It specifies CASSYLGLNTEAFF.

The chain joins TRBV5-1 to TRBJ1-5; D call uncertain. V lost 2 bases to trimming and J lost 3 bases, with 15 bases between them. The germline V gene encodes CDR1 SGHRS and CDR2 YFSETQ. The CDR3 sequence is 16 residues long. The CDR3 bases are TGCGCCAGCAGCTTATCCCGCCCAGCGCTCAATCAGCCCCAGCATTTT. As protein: CASSLSRPALNQPQHF.

V and J are TRBV5-1 and TRBJ2-6; no firm D call. Per the germline V gene, CDR1 is SGHRS and CDR2 is YFSETQ. V dropped 0 bases and J dropped 2 bases, with 9 bases sitting between them. The CDR3 contains 16 residues. CDR3 amino acids: CASSLARRTGANVLTF. The CDR3 coding sequence is TGCGCCAGCAGCTTGGCCCGCAGGACTGGGGCCAACGTCCTGACTTTC.

The chain recombines TRBV2 with TRBJ1-1; D perhaps matches TRBD1 (5 bases). Trimming stripped 3 bases from V and 13 bases from J, with 21 bases between. The CDR3 is made up of 14 amino acids. CDR1 is SNHLY, CDR2 FYNNEI, per germline. The CDR3 loop is CASSDFSVRGSHFF. The CDR3 nucleotides read TGTGCCAGCAGTGATTTTAGTGTGAGGGGTTCGCATTTCTTT. Combining the CDR3 with reference TRBV2 and TRBJ1-1 gives the whole variable domain EPEVTQTPSHQVTQMGQEVILRCVPISNHLYFYWYRQILGQKVEFLVSFYNNEISEKSEIFDDQFSVERPDGSNFTLKIRSTKLEDSAMYFCASSDFSVRGSHFFGQGTRLTVV.

The chain combines TRBV6-4 with TRBJ2-2, with no clear D. CDR1 and CDR2 from the germline V gene are MRHNA and SNTAGT. The length of the CDR3 is 15 residues. Trimming took 0 bases from V and 6 from J, leaving 11 bases between them. CDR3 nucleotide sequence: TGTGCCAGCAGTGACTCGAGACTGGGATCCGGGGAGCTGTTTTTT. Translated: CASSDSRLGSGELFF.